These 20 T cell receptor beta chains were all obtained from the same sample, sequenced in a study of CD8 T cells in ankylosing spondylitis. One entry per CDR3 protein, called by TCRdb with MiXCR from the 5' RACE reads. The sample yields about 800,000 distinct CDR3 sequences, 12% seen once. Study-wide results and caveats: For ankylosing spondylitis blood, a TCR beta motif of several highly homologous variants appeared characteristic.

No antigen has been assigned to these receptors. The sequencing sample was made of blood, either unsorted or a sorted T cell fraction (not recorded which). Receptors were obtained from a male donor with ankylosing spondylitis.

The chain joins TRBV21-1 to TRBJ2-7. TRBV21-1 is a pseudogene segment. This CDR3 spans 16 amino acids. The DNA for the CDR3 is TGTGCCAGCAGCAAGGCGGGGAAAAAGGCCTCCTACGAGCAGTACTTC. Protein sequence: CASSKAGKKASYEQYF.

Here the CDR3 DNA reads TGTGCCAGCAGCTTAGGGTTAACCCACACCTACAATGAGCAGTTCTTC. Translated, it gives CASSLGLTHTYNEQFF. This chain connects TRBV11-1 to TRBJ2-1, with D unresolved. The CDR3 loop spans 16 amino acids. Trimming took 1 base from V and 2 from J, leaving 12 bases between them. In germline, CDR1 is SGHAT, CDR2 FQDESV (reference sequence).

This clonotype has more than one count but fewer than ten. The chain employs TRBV15 and TRBJ2-3; the match to TRBD2 covers 8 bases. This CDR3 is 17 amino acids long. Trimming at V came to 3 bases and at J to 0 bases, leaving 8 bases not matched to a gene. Germline V lookup: CDR1 LNHNV, CDR2 YYDKDF (reference sequence). Written as DNA, the CDR3 is TGTGCCACCAGCAGTCCCCACGGGGGGGCGAGCACAGATACGCAGTATTTT. Amino acids: CATSSPHGGASTDTQYF.

The V gene is TRBV28, the J gene TRBJ2-3; the match to TRBD2 covers 9 bases. The ends lost 2 bases at V and 2 bases at J; junction bases unmatched: 5. The CDR3 spans 16 residues. The V gene's germline CDR1 is MDHEN and CDR2 SYDVKM. CDR3 nucleotide sequence: TGTGCCAGCAGTTTAGGGCTAGCGGGGTACACAGATACGCAGTATTTT. The encoded protein is CASSLGLAGYTDTQYF.

This clonotype was detected only a few times. The chain uses TRBV20-1 and TRBJ2-2, with D possibly TRBD2 on 6 matching bases. The V end lost 3 bases, the J end lost 4 bases, and 15 bases lay between the germline ends. CDR1 and CDR2 (germline): DFQATT, SNEGSKA (reference sequence). CDR3 size: 15 residues. The chain's CDR3 is CSASRRGYGTGELFF. CDR3 coding DNA: TGCAGTGCTAGTAGGCGGGGTTATGGCACCGGGGAGCTGTTTTTT.

The chain couples TRBV5-1 to TRBJ2-7; 7 nucleotides match TRBD1. Per the germline V gene, CDR1 is SGHRS and CDR2 is YFSETQ. Trimming at V came to 3 bases and at J to 7 bases, leaving 13 bases not matched to a gene. The CDR3 sequence is 15 residues long. CDR3 sequence reads: CASSSDGTALREQYF. In DNA, the CDR3 is TGCGCCAGCAGCTCCGACGGGACAGCTCTACGAGAGCAGTACTTC.

This clonotype was detected a few times. The chain carries TRBV27 and TRBJ1-1; D not certain. The CDR3 runs 14 residues. Germline CDR1 reads MNHEY; CDR2 reads SMNVEV (reference sequence). The germline V and J ends were trimmed by 2 bases and 2 bases, with 9 bases remaining between them. The CDR3 protein is CASSLLRGNTEAFF. CDR3 coding DNA: TGTGCCAGCAGTTTACTCCGGGGAAACACTGAAGCTTTCTTT.

The chain carries TRBV11-2 and TRBJ2-3, with a weak D call TRBD1 (5 bases). CDR1 is SGHAT and CDR2 is FQNNGV in the germline V gene. The CDR3 is made up of 14 amino acids. V dropped 6 bases and J dropped 3 bases, with 13 bases sitting between them. DNA for the CDR3: TGTGCCAGCAGGAAGGGGTTCGGTACAGATACGCAGTATTTT. Protein product: CASRKGFGTDTQYF.

The V call is TRBV5-5, the J call TRBJ1-5; TRBD1 matches at 9 bases. The CDR3 totals 16 residues. The V gene's germline CDR1 is SGHKS and CDR2 YYEKEE (reference sequence). V lost 4 bases and J lost 7; bases outside the gene matches: 12. The CDR3 is CASSPPGQGFEQPQHF. The CDR3 DNA reads TGTGCCAGCAGCCCGCCGGGACAGGGTTTCGAACAGCCCCAGCATTTT.

At least ten counts were recorded for this clonotype. This sequence joins TRBV29-1 and TRBJ2-7, with D unclear. Per germline, CDR1 SQVTM and CDR2 ANQGSEA. V was shortened by 7 bases and J by 5 bases, with 15 bases between the two germline ends. The length of the CDR3 is 12 residues. Here the CDR3 reads CSGRTHVHEQYF. CDR3 bases: TGCAGCGGCCGGACCCACGTCCACGAGCAGTACTTC.

This chain uses TRBV29-1 with TRBJ2-5, with D perhaps TRBD1 (6 bases). This CDR3 has 12 residues. Trimming removed 4 bases from V and 6 bases from J, with 12 bases in between. The germline CDR1 and CDR2 sequences are SQVTM and ANQGSEA. The CDR3 reads CSVGRGLQTQYF. In nucleotides, the CDR3 is TGCAGCGTTGGCAGGGGCCTACAGACCCAGTACTTC.

This clonotype was found a few times. The chain uses TRBV20-1 and TRBJ1-1; tentatively, D is TRBD1 (5 bases). Looked up from germline, CDR1 is DFQATT and CDR2 is SNEGSKA (reference sequence). CDR3 length: 13 residues. V lost 6 bases and J 3 bases, leaving 14 bases between the germline ends. The CDR3 region has the DNA TGCAGTGCCCGGACACCGAGGGACACTGAAGCTTTCTTT. Translation: CSARTPRDTEAFF.

This clonotype has a handful of counts. The V and J genes are TRBV15 and TRBJ2-5; D possibly uses TRBD1 or TRBD2 (5 bases each). The CDR3 extends over 13 amino acids. Germline values: CDR1 LNHNV, CDR2 YYDKDF (reference sequence). The germline V and J ends were trimmed by 1 base and 4 bases, with 7 bases remaining between them. The CDR3 region has the DNA TGTGCCACCAGCAGAGGAGGGACAGAGACCCAGTACTTC. Amino acids: CATSRGGTETQYF.

A word on this clonotype: A single base separates this from a much larger clone, so it may be a read error. V gene TRBV6-4 combines with J gene TRBJ1-2; the D gene is possibly TRBD1 (5 bases). Per germline, CDR1 MRHNA and CDR2 SNTAGT. With 6 bases removed from V and 4 bases from J, the gap between germline ends came to 6 bases. The CDR3 is 11 amino acids. The CDR3 region is CASRDTYGYTF. The CDR3 nucleotides are TGTGCCAGCAGGGACACCTATGGCTACACCTTC.

V and J are TRBV28 and TRBJ2-1, with TRBD2 matching over 9 bases. Germline V gene lookup returns CDR1 MDHEN and CDR2 SYDVKM. Trimming at V came to 1 base and at J to 3 bases, leaving 4 bases not matched to a gene. CDR3 length: 16 residues. CDR3 coding DNA: TGTGCCAGCAGTTTATTATCTAGCGGGATCTACAATGAGCAGTTCTTC. Its translation: CASSLLSSGIYNEQFF.

This clonotype was seen a few times. V usage is TRBV6-2 or TRBV6-3 and J usage is TRBJ2-1; D is possibly TRBD2 (5 bases). This CDR3 region has 16 residues. Germline CDR1 MNHEY, CDR2 SVGEGT. Trimming left V 1 base short and J 2 bases short, with 12 bases between. The CDR3 reads CASSYFGAATYNEQFF. As DNA, the CDR3 is TGTGCCAGCAGTTACTTTGGAGCGGCCACCTACAATGAGCAGTTCTTC.

Many counts were recorded for this clonotype. The genes are TRBV20-1 and TRBJ2-1; 8 bases are a match to TRBD2. Germline V gene sequence: CDR1 DFQATT, CDR2 SNEGSKA (reference sequence). J gave up 0 bases and V 4 bases, and 2 bases lay outside the gene matches. This CDR3 spans 14 amino acids. The CDR3 loop reads CSANSGTSYNEQFF. In DNA form, the CDR3 reads TGCAGTGCTAATAGCGGGACCTCCTACAATGAGCAGTTCTTC.

The CDR3 reads CSARDPRQGAGEQFF. CDR3 DNA: TGCAGTGCTAGGGACCCGAGGCAGGGGGCGGGTGAGCAGTTCTTC. This chain joins TRBV20-1 and TRBJ2-1; 8 bases map to TRBD1. The J segment lost 9 bases and the V segment lost 3 bases, leaving 13 bases of the junction unmatched. The germline CDR1 and CDR2 sequences are DFQATT and SNEGSKA (reference sequence). The CDR3 extends over 15 amino acids.

The chain employs TRBV24-1 and TRBJ2-6; D may correspond to TRBD1 or TRBD2 (5 bases each). V lost 3 bases and J lost 0, with 8 bases in between. Germline CDR1 is KGHDR and CDR2 is SFDVKD. This CDR3 has 16 amino acids. CDR3 nucleotides: TGTGCCACCAGTGATGGGACGTTCTCTGGGGCCAACGTCCTGACTTTC. Amino acids: CATSDGTFSGANVLTF.

This clonotype was recorded a few times. This chain uses TRBV5-1 with TRBJ2-1, with 10 bases aligning to TRBD2. V shed 0 bases and J 5 bases; nucleotides not matched to a gene: 5. The germline V gene has CDR1 SGHRS and CDR2 YFSETQ. The CDR3 runs 16 residues. CDR3 nucleotides: TGCGCCAGCAGCTTGGTGGCTAGCGGGGGTGACAATGAGCAGTTCTTC. Its protein product is CASSLVASGGDNEQFF.